These 31 T cell receptor beta chains share one sample of origin, sequenced in a study of CD8+CD57+ T cells in acquired aplastic anemia. Genomic DNA served as template for TCR beta VDJ and CDR3 profiling. Using its own MiXCR run on the reads, TCRdb lists one record per CDR3 protein. Of about 210,000 distinct CDR3 sequences listed, 61% were seen once; the top ten hold approximately 32%. The source material was sorted CD4+, CD8+, or CD8+CD57+ T cells (not recorded which) from PBMCs. Receptors originate from a human donor in good health.

The chain joins TRBV7-9 to TRBJ2-2; tentative D call: TRBD2 (5 bases). The V gene lost 6 bases and the J gene lost 6 bases, with 14 bases spanning the gap. CDR3 size: 14 residues. CDR1 and CDR2 from the germline V gene are SEHNR and FQNEAQ (reference sequence). The CDR3 region is CASSPIRSAGELFF. For the CDR3, the DNA is TGTGCCAGCAGTCCGATCCGTAGCGCCGGGGAGCTGTTTTTT.

This clonotype was recorded many times. A much larger clonotype is one base distant, so this may be a read error. V and J are TRBV9 and TRBJ1-6, with D maybe TRBD1 (5 bases). From germline, CDR1 is SGDLS and CDR2 YYNGEE. The CDR3 extends over 16 amino acids. The CDR3 DNA follows: TGTGCCAGCGGCGTGGACCTCGGAACAGGTAATTCACCCCTCCACTTT. Translating it yields CASGVDLGTGNSPLHF.

The CDR3 loop is CATKDQFNEQFF. The CDR3 coding sequence is TGTGCCACCAAAGACCAGTTCAATGAGCAGTTCTTC. V usage is TRBV24-1 and J usage is TRBJ2-1; D is ambiguous. The CDR3 totals 12 residues. Deletions cut 8 bases from V and 6 bases from J, with 10 bases between. Germline assignment: CDR1 KGHDR and CDR2 SFDVKD.

The V call is TRBV2, the J call TRBJ2-1; 12 bases map to TRBD2. J was trimmed by 8 bases and V by 8 bases; bases with no gene match: 7. This CDR3 has 14 residues. Germline CDR1 reads SNHLY; CDR2 reads FYNNEI. The CDR3 DNA reads TGTGCCAGCCTCAGTCTAGCGGGGGGGGATGAGCAGTTCTTC. This gives the protein CASLSLAGGDEQFF.

This clonotype was recorded a few times. This sequence joins TRBV20-1 and TRBJ2-7, with TRBD1 matching 9 bases. CDR1 DFQATT and CDR2 SNEGSKA come from the germline V gene (reference sequence). J was trimmed by 4 bases and V by 2 bases; bases with no gene match: 3. The CDR3 is 13 residues long. In DNA, the CDR3 is TGCAGTGCTAGACCGGACAGGGGATACGAGCAGTACTTC. As protein: CSARPDRGYEQYF.

The chain is built from TRBV24-1 and TRBJ2-2, with 8 bases that match TRBD1. This CDR3 is 16 amino acids long. The germline CDR1 and CDR2 sequences are KGHDR and SFDVKD. Unmatched junction bases numbered 6, after V lost 0 bases and J lost 7 bases. The CDR3 is CATSDLPGGADGELFF. For the CDR3, the DNA is TGTGCCACCAGTGATTTGCCAGGGGGCGCTGACGGGGAGCTGTTTTTT.

This clonotype was seen repeatedly, ten times or more. The genes are TRBV10-3 and TRBJ2-4, with 13 positions matching TRBD2. V dropped 0 bases and J dropped 10; count of bases not matched to a gene: 6. Germline values: CDR1 ENHRY, CDR2 SYGVKD. The CDR3 is made up of 16 amino acids. As DNA, the CDR3 is TGTGCCATCAGTGAGTCCGGACTAGCGGGGGTGGGGATTCAGTACTTC. It specifies CAISESGLAGVGIQYF.

This clonotype was seen a handful of times. The chain has TRBV20-1 and TRBJ1-2; maybe TRBD1 (6 bases). Trimming cost V 3 bases and J 0 bases, with 8 bases left between them. Germline-derived CDR1 and CDR2 are DFQATT and SNEGSKA (reference sequence). The CDR3 runs 13 residues. CDR3 region: CSARDSANYGYTF. The CDR3 DNA reads as TGCAGTGCTAGGGACAGCGCTAACTATGGCTACACCTTC.

The V gene is TRBV6-2 or TRBV6-3, the J gene TRBJ1-1; a weak D match, TRBD1 (5 bases). V was clipped by 6 bases and J by 2 bases, with 16 bases between them. This CDR3 is built from 15 residues. Germline CDR1 MNHEY, CDR2 SVGEGT. The CDR3 coding sequence is TGTGCCAGCAGACCGACAGTATCTGGAAACACTGAAGCTTTCTTT. Translation: CASRPTVSGNTEAFF.

Worth noting for this clonotype: Mismatch with germline at one junction end may stem from a read error. This rearrangement joins TRBV19 to TRBJ2-1, with a possible D match to TRBD2 (6 bases). This CDR3 spans 13 amino acids. CDR1 and CDR2 from the germline V gene are LNHDA and SQIVND (reference sequence). The CDR3 coding sequence is TGTGCCAGTAGTACCGGGACTTACGATGAGCAGTTCTTT. This gives the protein CASSTGTYDEQFF. The whole variable domain, filled in from reference TRBV19 and TRBJ2-1, reads DGGITQSPKYLFRKEGQNVTLSCEQNLNHDAMYWYRQDPGQGLRLIYYSQIVNDFQKGDIAEGYSVSREKKESFPLTVTSAQKNPTAFYLCASSTGTYDEQFFGPGTRLTVL.

The chain combines TRBV5-4 with TRBJ2-7; D gene uncertain. This CDR3 has 13 residues. V lost 4 bases and J 2 bases, leaving 10 bases between the germline ends. Germline V gene lookup returns CDR1 SGHNT and CDR2 YYREEE (reference sequence). The CDR3 DNA sequence: TGTGCCAGCAGCCAAGAGGAGACCTACGAGCAGTACTTC. Residues: CASSQEETYEQYF.

By share, this clonotype counts as medium-sized. The rearrangement joins TRBV5-1 to TRBJ2-7; D is undetermined. The CDR3 sequence is 12 residues long. Germline assignment: CDR1 SGHRS and CDR2 YFSETQ. Trimming cost V 0 bases and J 4 bases, with 5 bases left between them. The CDR3 sequence: CASSLEGYEQYF. The DNA for the CDR3 is TGCGCCAGCAGCTTGGAAGGATACGAGCAGTACTTC.

This clonotype was recorded at least ten times. CDR3 nucleotides: TGTGCCAGCAGCGGGACTAGTGGTGAGCAGTTCTTC. It is translated as CASSGTSGEQFF. The chain links TRBV7-9 to TRBJ2-1, with TRBD2 matching over 8 bases. The V gene's germline CDR1 is SEHNR and CDR2 FQNEAQ (reference sequence). The CDR3 runs 12 residues. The V gene end was trimmed by 5 bases and the J gene end by 9 bases; junction bases not matched to a gene: 3.

The chain carries TRBV29-1 and TRBJ1-5; D is unclear. CDR1 is SQVTM, CDR2 ANQGSEA, per germline. CDR3 length: 14 amino acids. V was shortened by 4 bases and J by 5 bases, with 15 bases between the two germline ends. As DNA, the CDR3 is TGCAGCGTTGTAGTCGGAGGGCTTGATCAGCCCCAGCATTTT. Translated, it gives CSVVVGGLDQPQHF.

Comments on this clonotype: The junction does not match germline at one end; this may be a read error. V is TRBV7-8 and J is TRBJ2-5; TRBD2 matches 12 bases. The CDR3 loop spans 16 amino acids. CDR1 is SGHVS and CDR2 is FQNEAQ in the germline V gene. CDR3 sequence (DNA): TGTGACAGCAGCCTAGGACTAGCGGGGTCTTTACGGACCCAGTACTTC. Protein product: CDSSLGLAGSLRTQYF.

This clonotype was seen once. The V gene is TRBV9, the J gene TRBJ1-1; 8 bases match TRBD1. Germline loops: CDR1 SGDLS, CDR2 YYNGEE. Unmatched junction bases numbered 12, after V lost 6 bases and J lost 2 bases. This CDR3 has 16 amino acids. Here the CDR3 reads CASNGQGNAGNTEAFF. The CDR3 nucleotides read TGTGCCAGCAACGGACAGGGAAATGCTGGAAACACTGAAGCTTTCTTT.

Concerning this clonotype itself: One end of the junction varies from germline; a read error may be responsible. The chain links TRBV7-7 to TRBJ2-5, with a possible D match to TRBD2 (6 bases). There are 14 residues in the CDR3. From germline, CDR1 is SSHAT and CDR2 FNYEAQ (reference sequence). The CDR3 protein is CASSLGRGMETQYF. The CDR3 region has the DNA TGTGCTAGCAGCTTAGGACGGGGGATGGAGACCCAGTACTTC.

CDR3 amino acids: CASSFTGGGAETQYF. The CDR3 nucleotides are TGTGCCAGCAGTTTTACGGGAGGCGGGGCGGAGACCCAGTACTTC. The chain carries TRBV6-1 and TRBJ2-5; 7 bases line up with TRBD2. Germline loops: CDR1 MNHNS, CDR2 SASEGT. J was trimmed by 5 bases and V by 5 bases; bases with no gene match: 11. The CDR3 has 15 amino acids.

The chain joins TRBV15 to TRBJ2-7; D gene uncertain. The V end was cut by 4 bases, the J end by 6 bases, with 7 bases between. The CDR3 sequence is 11 residues long. The germline V gene has CDR1 LNHNV and CDR2 YYDKDF (reference sequence). CDR3 amino acids: CATSTKSEQYF. CDR3 DNA: TGTGCCACCAGCACGAAGTCCGAGCAGTACTTC.

This clonotype was recorded only once. Here the CDR3 reads CADPGQGAYEQYF. The CDR3 nucleotides are TGTGCCGACCCGGGACAGGGGGCATACGAGCAGTACTTC. This chain connects TRBV10-3 to TRBJ2-7; TRBD1 matches 12 bases. From germline, CDR1 is ENHRY and CDR2 SYGVKD. With V trimmed by 11 bases and J by 4 bases, 6 bases remained unmatched. The CDR3 totals 13 residues.

The chain uses TRBV6-2 or TRBV6-3 and TRBJ2-5, with TRBD1 matching 7 bases. The V and J ends lost 8 bases and 6 bases, in that order; junction bases with no gene match: 12. The V gene's germline CDR1 is MNHEY and CDR2 SVGEGT. This CDR3 comprises 14 residues. CDR3 residues: CASGIQGFPKTQYF. The DNA for the CDR3 is TGTGCCAGCGGGATACAGGGGTTTCCCAAGACCCAGTACTTC.

This clonotype was recorded many times. The rearrangement joins TRBV4-2 to TRBJ2-7; D ambiguous. Looked up from germline, CDR1 is LGHNA and CDR2 is YNFKEQ. This CDR3 is 14 amino acids long. V was shortened by 1 base and J by 0 bases, with 7 bases between the two germline ends. DNA of the CDR3: TGTGCCAGCAGCCAAGTCGAGAGCTCCTACGAGCAGTACTTC. This sequence encodes CASSQVESSYEQYF.

This clonotype was detected many times. V is TRBV6-5 and J is TRBJ2-7; 11 nucleotides line up with TRBD2. The CDR3 spans 19 residues. The V gene's germline CDR1 is MNHEY and CDR2 SVGAGI. Losses at the gene ends were 6 bases for V and 5 bases for J; bases not matched to a gene: 21. The chain's CDR3 is CASSPGTVPLAGVSDEQYF. CDR3 sequence (DNA): TGTGCCAGCAGCCCCGGGACAGTCCCACTAGCGGGAGTCTCGGACGAGCAGTACTTC.

The gene calls are TRBV5-1 and TRBJ2-3; D might be TRBD2 (5 bases). With 0 bases removed from V and 11 bases from J, the gap between germline ends came to 16 bases. Germline V CDR1 and CDR2: SGHRS, YFSETQ. The CDR3 is made up of 14 amino acids. The CDR3 is CASSLVVGEVEQYF. DNA of the CDR3: TGCGCCAGCAGCTTGGTGGTGGGAGAAGTTGAGCAGTATTTT.

As concerns this clonotype: The junction departs from germline at one end; a sequencing error may be responsible. The V call is TRBV2, the J call TRBJ1-2; tentative D call: TRBD1 (5 bases). The CDR3 length is 13 residues. In germline, CDR1 is SNHLY, CDR2 FYNNEI. This chain's CDR3 is CASCEAGTAGYTF. In nucleotides, the CDR3 is TGTGCCAGCTGTGAGGCCGGGACCGCGGGCTACACCTTC.

This chain connects TRBV27 to TRBJ1-3; D unresolved. This CDR3 comprises 13 residues. The V and J ends lost 2 bases and 2 bases respectively, with 4 bases between them. Germline V CDR1 and CDR2: MNHEY, SMNVEV (reference sequence). As DNA, the CDR3 is TGTGCCAGCAGTTTAAGAGCTGGAAACACCATATATTTT. This encodes CASSLRAGNTIYF.

This clonotype was counted many times. This chain links TRBV4-3 with TRBJ2-7; D is perhaps TRBD2 (6 bases). Germline V gene sequence: CDR1 LGHNA, CDR2 YSLEER. Trimming took 3 bases from V and 2 from J, leaving 20 bases between them. The CDR3 sequence is 17 residues long. This CDR3 reads CASSQTGLRSETYEQYF. CDR3 in DNA: TGCGCCAGCAGCCAGACGGGACTCCGCTCGGAAACCTACGAGCAGTACTTC.

This clonotype was observed a few times. The chain combines TRBV27 with TRBJ2-1; 9 bases are a match to TRBD2. CDR3 length: 14 amino acids. J lost 4 bases, V lost 5 bases, and 3 bases had no gene match. Germline lookup yields CDR1 MNHEY and CDR2 SMNVEV (reference sequence). The CDR3 DNA sequence: TGTGCCAGCAGTCCGAGCGGGAGGTACAATGAGCAGTTCTTC. Its protein is CASSPSGRYNEQFF.

The chain combines TRBV15 with TRBJ2-2; 7 bases line up with TRBD2. The CDR3 is 15 amino acids. The V gene end was trimmed by 0 bases and the J gene end by 6 bases; junction bases not matched to a gene: 4. Germline V lookup: CDR1 LNHNV, CDR2 YYDKDF (reference sequence). CDR3 DNA: TGTGCCACCAGCAGAGATTGGGGGGGAGCCGGGGAGCTGTTTTTT. This translates into CATSRDWGGAGELFF.

Note on this clonotype: One end of the junction fails to match germline, which may point to a read error. The CDR3, as DNA: TGTGCCAGCAGCAGGATAGGGGGCGGATTAGAGAACCAGTACTTC. Its protein is CASSRIGGGLENQYF. V is TRBV7-2 and J is TRBJ2-5; TRBD1 agrees at 7 bases. The CDR3 contains 15 residues. CDR1 is SGHTA and CDR2 is FQGNSA in the germline V gene.

The chain couples TRBV4-2 to TRBJ2-7, with TRBD1 identical over 7 bases. Germline V gene lookup returns CDR1 LGHNA and CDR2 YNFKEQ. V shed 4 bases, J shed 2 bases, and the junction held 8 bases outside the gene matches. CDR3 length: 15 residues. Written as DNA, the CDR3 is TGTGCCAGCAGCCGGATCCGGGACAGTACCTACGAGCAGTACTTC. This translates into CASSRIRDSTYEQYF.